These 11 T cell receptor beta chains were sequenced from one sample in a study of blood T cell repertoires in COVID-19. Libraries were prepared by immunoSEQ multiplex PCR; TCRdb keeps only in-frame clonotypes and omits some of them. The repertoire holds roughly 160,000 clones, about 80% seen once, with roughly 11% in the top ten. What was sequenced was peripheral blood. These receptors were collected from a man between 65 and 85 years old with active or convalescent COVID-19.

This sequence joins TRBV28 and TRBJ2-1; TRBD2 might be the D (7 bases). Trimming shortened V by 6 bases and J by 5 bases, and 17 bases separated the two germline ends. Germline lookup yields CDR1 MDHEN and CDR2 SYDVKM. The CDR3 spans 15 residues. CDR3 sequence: CASRGATSANNEQFF. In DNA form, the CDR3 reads TGTGCCAGCAGGGGGGCAACTAGCGCTAACAATGAGCAGTTCTTC.

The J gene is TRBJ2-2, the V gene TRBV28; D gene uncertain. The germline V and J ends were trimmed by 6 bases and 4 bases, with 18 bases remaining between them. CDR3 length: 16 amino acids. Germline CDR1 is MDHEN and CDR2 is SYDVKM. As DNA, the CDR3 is TGTGCCAGCAGGGCTCCAGGCTCGCGTGGCACCGGGGAGCTGTTTTTT. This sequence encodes CASRAPGSRGTGELFF.

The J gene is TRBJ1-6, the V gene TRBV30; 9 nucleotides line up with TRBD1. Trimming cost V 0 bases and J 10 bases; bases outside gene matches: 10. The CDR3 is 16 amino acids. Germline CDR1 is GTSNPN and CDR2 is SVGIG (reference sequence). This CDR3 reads CAWSVLGQGSGSPLHF. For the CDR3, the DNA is TGTGCCTGGAGTGTACTGGGACAGGGTTCGGGATCACCCCTCCACTTT.

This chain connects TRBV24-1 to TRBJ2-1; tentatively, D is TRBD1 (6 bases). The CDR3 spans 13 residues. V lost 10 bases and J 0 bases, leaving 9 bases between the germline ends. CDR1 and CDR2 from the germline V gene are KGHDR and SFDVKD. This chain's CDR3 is CATRGSSYNEQFF. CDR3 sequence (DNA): TGTGCCACAAGGGGGAGCTCCTACAATGAGCAGTTCTTC.

The CDR3 is CASRPRDRVKGEQFF. In DNA, the CDR3 is TGTGCCAGCAGACCCCGGGACAGGGTGAAGGGTGAGCAGTTCTTC. The chain joins TRBV6-5 to TRBJ2-1; 9 bases agree with TRBD1. J lost 9 bases, V lost 6 bases, and 12 bases had no gene match. In germline, CDR1 is MNHEY, CDR2 SVGAGI. The CDR3 runs to 15 residues.

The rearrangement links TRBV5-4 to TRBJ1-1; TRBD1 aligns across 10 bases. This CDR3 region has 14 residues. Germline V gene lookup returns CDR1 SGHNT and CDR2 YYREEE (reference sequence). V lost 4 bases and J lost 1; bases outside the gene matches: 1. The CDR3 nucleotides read TGTGCCAGCAGCAGGACAGGGGGGAACACTGAAGCTTTCTTT. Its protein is CASSRTGGNTEAFF.

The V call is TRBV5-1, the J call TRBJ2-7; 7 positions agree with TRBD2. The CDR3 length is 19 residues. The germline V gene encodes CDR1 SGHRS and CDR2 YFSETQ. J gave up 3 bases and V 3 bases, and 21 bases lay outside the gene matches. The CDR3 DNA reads TGCGCCAGCAGCTACTCGCGGGGGACCGGGGACGGTGGTCTCTACGAGCAGTACTTC. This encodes CASSYSRGTGDGGLYEQYF.

The chain's CDR3 is CASSLVGRGGYEQYF. The CDR3 DNA reads TGTGCCAGCAGTTTGGTGGGACGGGGGGGGTACGAGCAGTACTTC. This chain connects TRBV28 to TRBJ2-7, with 8 positions matching TRBD2. CDR1 MDHEN and CDR2 SYDVKM come from the germline V gene. Trimming at V came to 3 bases and at J to 4 bases, leaving 8 bases not matched to a gene. The CDR3 contains 15 residues.

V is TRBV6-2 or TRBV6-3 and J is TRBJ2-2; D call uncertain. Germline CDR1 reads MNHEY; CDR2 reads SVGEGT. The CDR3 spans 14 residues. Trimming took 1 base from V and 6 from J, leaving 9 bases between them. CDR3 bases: TGTGCCAGCAGTTACTTAACGGTAGCCGGGGAGCTGTTTTTT. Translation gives CASSYLTVAGELFF.

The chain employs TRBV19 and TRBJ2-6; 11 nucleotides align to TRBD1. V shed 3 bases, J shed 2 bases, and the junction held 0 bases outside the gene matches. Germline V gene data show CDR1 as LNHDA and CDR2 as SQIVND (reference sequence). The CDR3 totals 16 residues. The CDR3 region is CASSMGQGAGANVLTF. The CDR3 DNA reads TGTGCCAGTAGTATGGGACAGGGGGCTGGGGCCAACGTCCTGACTTTC. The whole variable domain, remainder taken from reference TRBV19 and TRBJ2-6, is DGGITQSPKYLFRKEGQNVTLSCEQNLNHDAMYWYRQDPGQGLRLIYYSQIVNDFQKGDIAEGYSVSREKKESFPLTVTSAQKNPTAFYLCASSMGQGAGANVLTFGAGSRLTVL.

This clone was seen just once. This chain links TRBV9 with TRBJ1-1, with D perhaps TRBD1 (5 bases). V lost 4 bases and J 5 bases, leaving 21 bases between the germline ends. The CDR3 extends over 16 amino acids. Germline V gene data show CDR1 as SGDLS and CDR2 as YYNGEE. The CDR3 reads CASSPRPTGIGTEAFF. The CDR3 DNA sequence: TGTGCCAGCAGCCCACGGCCCACAGGAATCGGGACTGAAGCTTTCTTT.